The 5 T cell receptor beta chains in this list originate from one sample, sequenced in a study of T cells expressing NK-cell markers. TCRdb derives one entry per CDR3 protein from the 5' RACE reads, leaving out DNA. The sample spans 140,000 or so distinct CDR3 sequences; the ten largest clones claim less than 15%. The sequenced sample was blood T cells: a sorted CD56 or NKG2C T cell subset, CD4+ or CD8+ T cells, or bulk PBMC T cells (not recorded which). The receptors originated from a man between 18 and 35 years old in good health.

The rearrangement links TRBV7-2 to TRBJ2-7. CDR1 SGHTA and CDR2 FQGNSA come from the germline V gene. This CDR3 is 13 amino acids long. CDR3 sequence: CASSLGESYEQYF.

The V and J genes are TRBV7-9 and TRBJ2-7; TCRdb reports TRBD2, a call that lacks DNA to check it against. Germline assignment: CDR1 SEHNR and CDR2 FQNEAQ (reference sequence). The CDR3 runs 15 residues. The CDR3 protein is CASSLVASGRAEQYF.

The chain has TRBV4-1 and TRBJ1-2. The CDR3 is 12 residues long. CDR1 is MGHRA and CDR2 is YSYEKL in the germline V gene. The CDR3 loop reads CASKKAGYGYTF.

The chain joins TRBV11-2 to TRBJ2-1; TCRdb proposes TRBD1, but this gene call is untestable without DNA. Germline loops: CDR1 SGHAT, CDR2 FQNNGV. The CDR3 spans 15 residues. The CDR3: CASSPGTGIGNEQFF.

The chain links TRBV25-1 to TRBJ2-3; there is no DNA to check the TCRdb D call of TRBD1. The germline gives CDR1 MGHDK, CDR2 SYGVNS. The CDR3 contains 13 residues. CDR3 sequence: CASNLRGQDTQYF.